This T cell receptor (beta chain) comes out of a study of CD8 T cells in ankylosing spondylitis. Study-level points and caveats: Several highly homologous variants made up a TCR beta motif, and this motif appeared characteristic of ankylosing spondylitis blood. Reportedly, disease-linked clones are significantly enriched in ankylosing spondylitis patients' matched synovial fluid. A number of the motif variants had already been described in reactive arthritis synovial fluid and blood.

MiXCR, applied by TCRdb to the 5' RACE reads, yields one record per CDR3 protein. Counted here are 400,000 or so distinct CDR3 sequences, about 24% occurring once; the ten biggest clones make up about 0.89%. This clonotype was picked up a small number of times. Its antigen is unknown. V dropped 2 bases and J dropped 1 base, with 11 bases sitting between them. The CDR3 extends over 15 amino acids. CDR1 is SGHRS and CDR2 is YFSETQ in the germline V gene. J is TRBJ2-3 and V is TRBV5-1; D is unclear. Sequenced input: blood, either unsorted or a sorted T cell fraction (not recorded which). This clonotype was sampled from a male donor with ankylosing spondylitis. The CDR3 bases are TGCGCCAGCAGCTTATCAGGACCCCGCACAGATACGCAGTATTTT. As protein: CASSLSGPRTDTQYF.